The entry below describes one TCR beta chain. This clone has just a few counts. No antigen is known for it. No base quality information exists; no much larger clone differs at one position. This record comes from a study of PD-L1 blockade in urothelial cancer (TCRdb year 2017). Background on the whole study: Therapy was started in the mid-2010s for all patients, and atezolizumab 1,200 mg was administered intravenously every 3 weeks. About 90% of the roughly 29 patients were identified as males with urothelial cancer of bladder origin, and a prior smoking history was reported by 18 of 29 patients. Patients had an ECOG performance status of 0 or 1 and had received between 0 and 3 prior chemotherapy regimens. Blood samples were analyzed at two time points: 3 weeks after treatment start (second dose) and 6 weeks after treatment start. Blood samples gave median yields of around 150,000 T cells and 82,636 unique TCRs, along with a median clonality of 0.080. An exploratory multi-omic analysis was conducted of the somatic, immune and clinical correlates of response to PD-L1 blockade with atezolizumab in urothelial cancer. Pretreatment tumor samples, along with matched peripheral blood serially collected before and after atezolizumab treatment, were subjected to TCR sequencing. Durable clinical benefit meant progression-free survival longer than 6 months, and TCR features were also tested against progression-free and overall survival. In the same patients, whole exome sequencing and RNA sequencing of pretreatment tumors were performed in addition to TCR sequencing. Durable clinical benefit was achieved by nine patients and was not achieved by 20 patients. Twenty-nine patients had pretreatment blood TCR-seq, roughly 24 had at least one posttreatment blood collection, and roughly 24 had tumor TCR-seq.

Overall study outcomes, separate from this receptor: Among patients with durable benefit, tumor-associated TCR clones showed greater expansion in peripheral blood 3 weeks after treatment started (n ≈ 21, p = 0.022). Because of the small sample size (n ≈ 27) and the many exploratory analyses performed, the results are intended to be regarded as hypothesis-generating. A pretreatment peripheral blood TCR clonality below the median was linked to improved progression-free and overall survival.

The cohort comprised 29 patients with locally advanced or metastatic urothelial carcinoma treated at Memorial Sloan Kettering on a trial protocol. Peripheral blood mononuclear cells were collected pretreatment and during treatment, with between 1 and 8 total time points per patient. The Qiagen DNeasy Blood extraction kit was used to purify genomic DNA from total PBMCs and from tumor samples. Collected pretreatment and during treatment, PBMCs were isolated and stored as previously described. Synthetic TCR analog templates were spiked into each PCR to estimate absolute template abundance from read counts. The immunoSEQ assay used bias-controlled V and J gene primers to amplify TCRbeta CDR3 regions from genomic DNA. Sequencing of rearranged TCRbeta segments was performed at approximately 20X coverage. The paper's data handling went like this. Sequencing errors were corrected by clustering and CDR3s were annotated against IMGT to assign V, D and J genes. Out-of-frame and stop-codon sequences were excluded, and only productive TCRbeta rearrangements were used in downstream analyses. To compute clonality, Shannon entropy was normalized by the log of the number of unique productive sequences and then subtracted from one. Fisher's exact test with Benjamini-Hochberg correction, using a cutoff of adjusted p below 0.01, was how clones that differed between time points or between blood and tumor were identified. TCRdb limited this immuneACCESS table to in-frame rearrangements with V and J called. A share of clones is missing; checked studies link under half to unresolved V genes, and the rest is unexplained. V and J calls and clone size follow that table, whereas D and trimming were derived from the DNA. This sample holds 80,000 to 130,000 clones; about 90% were observed only once. The ten biggest clones cover approximately 1% of the sample.

As encoded in the germline V gene, CDR1 is SNHLY while CDR2 is FYNNEI. Its CDR3 holds 14 amino acids, cysteine through phenylalanine. Left in the record is the CDR3 DNA by itself, 42 bases read in frame from the first base. The junction shows trimming of 7 bases on V and 4 bases on J, and the gene matches do not reach 7 bases of it. The chain is assembled from TRBV2 and TRBJ1-5; the junction holds 7 bases that match TRBD1. The material sequenced was PBMCs, taken around atezolizumab (anti-PD-L1) treatment. This receptor was taken from a woman aged 80 or over with urothelial cancer. The CDR3 here reads CASTPDRANQPQHF. The DNA is TGTGCCAGCACCCCCGACAGGGCGAATCAGCCCCAGCATTTT.